A single sample is the source of the 17 T cell receptor beta chains below, sequenced in a study of blood T cells in healthy people across ages (dated by TCRdb to 2014 to 2015). Library construction relied on 5' RACE. Reads for this sample came from an Illumina HiSeq 2500. The second PCR ran for about 6 to 12 cycles and used a J-beta primer mix along with a sample-barcoded 5' primer. The public sequencing data were trimmed at Q25 with fastp and processed into clonotypes with MiXCR by TCRdb, which kept only in-frame beta chains. When rows share a CDR3 protein, they turn into one entry using the most common DNA and genes. Counted in this sample were 1.5 million or so distinct CDR3 sequences; around two fifths of them appeared once. 7% to 9% of the sample is held by the ten biggest clonotypes. The source material was blood. The receptors stem from a woman aged 18-29 years in good health.

This clonotype was detected only a few times. The chain is built from TRBV27 and TRBJ2-6, with D tentatively TRBD2 (5 bases). V lost 4 bases and J lost 4, with 8 bases in between. The CDR3 length is 14 residues. Germline assignment: CDR1 MNHEY and CDR2 SMNVEV (reference sequence). The CDR3 protein is CASSSGIGANVLTF. The CDR3, as DNA: TGTGCCAGCAGTTCCGGGATCGGGGCCAACGTCCTGACTTTC.

This clonotype has only a few counts. This chain connects TRBV21-1 to TRBJ2-4; whether TRBD2, the table's D call, matches the DNA was not checked. TRBV21-1 is assigned pseudogene status. This CDR3 has 17 amino acids. The CDR3 protein is CASSKSISGMGKNIQYF. The CDR3, as DNA: TGTGCCAGCAGCAAGTCGATTAGCGGGATGGGCAAAAACATTCAGTACTTC.

This clonotype was counted between two and nine times. The chain is built from TRBV28 and TRBJ2-7; 10 nucleotides match TRBD1. Trimming removed 4 bases from V and 2 bases from J; junction bases left unmatched: 8. The V gene's germline CDR1 is MDHEN and CDR2 SYDVKM. This CDR3 is built from 16 residues. CDR3 nucleotides: TGTGCCAGCAGTTCAACCCCGGGACAGGGGCCCTACGAGCAGTACTTC. This translates into CASSSTPGQGPYEQYF. Looking up the rest from reference TRBV28 and TRBJ2-7 gives the full variable domain: DVKVTQSSRYLVKRTGEKVFLECVQDMDHENMFWYRQDPGLGLRLIYFSYDVKMKEKGDIPEGYSVSREKKERFSLILESASTNQTSMYLCASSSTPGQGPYEQYFGPGTRLTVT.

This clonotype was detected only a few times. The genes are TRBV4-2 and TRBJ2-5; D gene ambiguous. V dropped 0 bases and J dropped 11 bases, with 19 bases sitting between them. Germline CDR1 and CDR2: LGHNA and YNFKEQ. The length of the CDR3 is 15 residues. Written as DNA, the CDR3 is TGTGCCAGCAGCCAAGATCGCCCTCTCCCCAATGAGCAGTACTTC. This codes for CASSQDRPLPNEQYF.

This clonotype turned up a few times. V is TRBV11-2 and J is TRBJ2-7, with 8 bases lining up with TRBD2. The germline V gene has CDR1 SGHAT and CDR2 FQNNGV. This CDR3 comprises 14 residues. V was clipped by 0 bases and J by 6 bases; unmatched bases: 4. The DNA for the CDR3 is TGTGCCAGCAGCTTAGAGGGGGCGGGAGGCGAGCAGTACTTC. Protein sequence: CASSLEGAGGEQYF.

J is TRBJ2-1 and V is TRBV4-1; TRBD2 might be the D (5 bases). Trimming took off 0 bases at V and 5 bases at J, with 23 bases between the two ends. Per the germline V gene, CDR1 is MGHRA and CDR2 is YSYEKL. The CDR3 extends over 19 amino acids. This CDR3 reads CASSQDPLLSGMWDNEQFF. The CDR3 nucleotides read TGCGCCAGCAGCCAAGATCCCCTTTTATCGGGAATGTGGGACAATGAGCAGTTCTTC.

This clonotype was seen only a few times. This chain connects TRBV27 to TRBJ2-7; D is possibly TRBD1 (6 bases). The germline V gene encodes CDR1 MNHEY and CDR2 SMNVEV (reference sequence). The V end was cut by 8 bases, the J end by 4 bases, with 18 bases between. The CDR3 runs 14 residues. In DNA form, the CDR3 reads TGTGCCAGCCTGGGGAAGGGGGTTGGGTACGAGCAGTACTTC. Translated, it gives CASLGKGVGYEQYF.

The chain carries TRBV10-3 and TRBJ2-7; 12 bases agree with TRBD1. This CDR3 has 14 residues. V shed 11 bases, J shed 5 bases, and the junction held 10 bases outside the gene matches. Germline V gene lookup returns CDR1 ENHRY and CDR2 SYGVKD. The CDR3 DNA follows: TGTGCCGCAATGACCGGGACAGGGGGCGACGAGCAGTACTTC. Translating gives CAAMTGTGGDEQYF.

The chain is built from TRBV2 and TRBJ1-1; D is ambiguous. Trimming cost V 8 bases and J 5 bases, with 9 bases left between them. The CDR3 spans 11 residues. Per the germline V gene, CDR1 is SNHLY and CDR2 is FYNNEI. CDR3 residues: CASAYSTEAFF. The CDR3 DNA reads TGTGCCAGCGCCTACAGTACTGAAGCTTTCTTT. Drawing the rest from reference TRBV2 and TRBJ1-1, the complete variable domain is EPEVTQTPSHQVTQMGQEVILRCVPISNHLYFYWYRQILGQKVEFLVSFYNNEISEKSEIFDDQFSVERPDGSNFTLKIRSTKLEDSAMYFCASAYSTEAFFGQGTRLTVV.

V is TRBV4-2 and J is TRBJ2-1; 8 nucleotides line up with TRBD2. Matching the DNA end better, TRBJ2-7 makes the J call doubtful. Germline loops: CDR1 LGHNA, CDR2 YNFKEQ. This CDR3 has 18 residues. The CDR3 coding sequence is TGTGCCAGCAGCCAAGATGCCAGCGGGGGATCCTCCTACAATGAGCAGTACTTC. Translation gives CASSQDASGGSSYNEQYF.

V gene TRBV29-1 combines with J gene TRBJ2-1; possible D gene TRBD1, 7 bases. The germline V gene encodes CDR1 SQVTM and CDR2 ANQGSEA. This CDR3 spans 14 amino acids. Trimming stripped 5 bases from V and 2 bases from J, with 13 bases between. For the CDR3, the DNA is TGCAGCGTTAACGCAGGGGGGACCTACAATGAGCAGTTCTTC. Its translation: CSVNAGGTYNEQFF.

This chain joins TRBV20-1 and TRBJ2-7; 7 bases are a match to TRBD1. In germline, CDR1 is DFQATT, CDR2 SNEGSKA (reference sequence). Losses at the gene ends were 8 bases for V and 0 bases for J; bases not matched to a gene: 7. The CDR3 is made up of 13 amino acids. CDR3 sequence: CSPETGSSYEQYF. The CDR3, as DNA: TGCAGTCCCGAGACAGGGAGCTCCTACGAGCAGTACTTC.

This rearrangement joins TRBV7-9 to TRBJ2-7; a weak D match, TRBD1 (5 bases). This CDR3 contains 14 residues. Trimming removed 5 bases from V and 3 bases from J, with 14 bases in between. Germline values: CDR1 SEHNR, CDR2 FQNEAQ (reference sequence). CDR3 nucleotide sequence: TGTGCCAGCAGCACCCTGTCTCAGGGCTACGAGCAGTACTTC. Translation gives CASSTLSQGYEQYF.

This clonotype was seen once. The V and J genes are TRBV11-2 and TRBJ2-7; either TRBD1 or TRBD2 may supply D (6 bases each). The V and J ends lost 0 bases and 1 base respectively, with 19 bases between them. Germline CDR1 reads SGHAT; CDR2 reads FQNNGV. The CDR3 spans 18 residues. The CDR3 DNA is TGTGCCAGCAGCTTAGATCCACGGGCGGGACACAGTTCCTACGAGCAGTACTTC. The encoded protein is CASSLDPRAGHSSYEQYF.

The J gene is TRBJ2-1, the V gene TRBV15; 8 bases are shared with TRBD2. The CDR3 sequence is 16 residues long. CDR1 and CDR2 (germline): LNHNV, YYDKDF (reference sequence). V shed 4 bases and J 0 bases; nucleotides not matched to a gene: 5. The DNA of the CDR3 is TGTGCCACCAGCACGTTAGCGGGGAACTCCTACAATGAGCAGTTCTTC. Protein product: CATSTLAGNSYNEQFF.

The rearrangement joins TRBV7-3 to TRBJ2-1, with TRBD1 matching 12 bases. Germline assignment: CDR1 SGHTA and CDR2 FQGTGA. The V and J ends lost 4 bases and 8 bases, in that order; junction bases with no gene match: 6. This CDR3 has 15 residues. The CDR3 nucleotides read TGTGCCAGCAGCTCCGAGGGACAGGGGGCATATGAGCAGTTCTTC. Translating it yields CASSSEGQGAYEQFF.

The CDR3 sequence is CASSYSWRGGFAEQYF. CDR3 sequence (DNA): TGTGCCAGCAGTTACTCGTGGCGGGGGGGCTTCGCGGAGCAGTACTTC. The chain is built from TRBV6-5 and TRBJ2-5; 9 nucleotides align to TRBD2. Germline CDR1 reads MNHEY; CDR2 reads SVGAGI. J was trimmed by 11 bases and V by 0 bases; bases with no gene match: 13. CDR3 length equals 16 residues.